Shown below are 27 T cell receptor beta chains from a single sample sequenced in a study of naive and memory T cell subsets. A UMI-containing oligonucleotide was joined by 3' ligation to the TCR cDNA template. Four PCR rounds used nested alpha and beta constant region primers plus the SP2 primer. TCRdb analysed the 5' RACE reads with MiXCR anew, one entry per CDR3 protein. This sample yields 55,000 to 65,000 distinct CDR3 sequences, of which approximately 8% are seen a single time; 15% to 20% belongs to the top ten. The receptors were gathered from a female donor in good health.

Ten or more counts support this clonotype. V usage is TRBV7-3 and J usage is TRBJ2-7; 7 positions match TRBD2. CDR3 length: 16 residues. J was trimmed by 2 bases and V by 5 bases; bases with no gene match: 12. Germline CDR1 reads SGHTA; CDR2 reads FQGTGA. CDR3 amino acids: CASSRTPTSFTYEQYF. The CDR3 bases are TGTGCCAGCAGCCGTACACCGACTAGCTTCACCTACGAGCAGTACTTC.

This clonotype was observed a few times. Germline is not matched at one junction end, which may reflect a read error. CDR3 nucleotides: TGTGCCAGCCATCCGGGACAGCTATCCAACAAACCTAATTCGCCCCTCCACTTT. Residues: CASHPGQLSNKPNSPLHF. The gene calls are TRBV28 and TRBJ1-6; 7 nucleotides align to TRBD1. Germline CDR1 and CDR2: MDHEN and SYDVKM. This CDR3 contains 18 residues.

This clonotype was seen many times. The genes are TRBV19 and TRBJ1-5; D is undetermined. V lost 6 bases and J lost 0, with 6 bases in between. The CDR3 runs to 13 residues. Germline lookup yields CDR1 LNHDA and CDR2 SQIVND (reference sequence). As DNA, the CDR3 is TGTGCCAGTAGGACATATAGCAATCAGCCCCAGCATTTT. It is translated as CASRTYSNQPQHF.

In its sample, this clonotype was seen a few times. V usage is TRBV6-1 and J usage is TRBJ2-4; D ambiguous. Looked up from germline, CDR1 is MNHNS and CDR2 is SASEGT. The ends were cut back, 2 bases at V and 6 bases at J, with 11 bases in the middle. The CDR3 contains 14 residues. The CDR3 coding sequence is TGTGCCAGCAGTGAATCGGGCCTCCTAAACATTCAGTACTTC. It translates to CASSESGLLNIQYF.

The chain has TRBV12-3 or TRBV12-4 and TRBJ2-5, with TRBD1 matching 7 bases. The CDR3 consists of 15 residues. The ends lost 7 bases at V and 1 base at J; junction bases unmatched: 9. CDR3 amino acids: CASKRDSTFQETQYF. The CDR3 DNA is TGTGCCAGCAAGAGGGACAGCACATTCCAAGAGACCCAGTACTTC.

J is TRBJ2-7 and V is TRBV3-1; the D gene is possibly TRBD2 (5 bases). The CDR3 is 13 residues long. Germline CDR1 reads LGHDT; CDR2 reads YNNKEL (reference sequence). V lost 5 bases to trimming and J lost 4 bases, with 12 bases between them. The CDR3 DNA follows: TGTGCCAGCAGCAAACTAGTCGGGTACGAGCAGTACTTC. This translates into CASSKLVGYEQYF.

This clonotype showed up many times. The chain is built from TRBV7-3 and TRBJ1-1, with 7 bases that match TRBD1. From germline, CDR1 is SGHTA and CDR2 FQGTGA. The CDR3 is 13 residues long. The trim removed 5 bases at V and 7 bases at J, leaving 7 bases unmatched. The CDR3 DNA reads TGTGCCAGCAGCCCCGTACAGGGGAATGAAGCTTTCTTT. Translated, it gives CASSPVQGNEAFF.

This chain links TRBV7-9 with TRBJ1-4; D may be TRBD1 (6 bases). CDR3 length: 18 amino acids. V was pared by 3 bases and J by 5 bases, with 22 bases between. The germline CDR1 and CDR2 sequences are SEHNR and FQNEAQ (reference sequence). The chain's CDR3 is CASSFYTGQFRINEKLFF. The DNA for the CDR3 is TGTGCCAGCAGCTTTTATACAGGGCAGTTCCGGATCAATGAAAAACTGTTTTTT. The full variable domain, its missing parts supplied by reference TRBV7-9 and TRBJ1-4, is DTGVSQNPRHKITKRGQNVTFRCDPISEHNRLYWYRQTLGQGPEFLTYFQNEAQLEKSRLLSDRFSAERPKGSFSTLEIQRTEQGDSAMYLCASSFYTGQFRINEKLFFGSGTQLSVL.

The table lists this clonotype with many counts. The genes are TRBV9 and TRBJ2-5; 10 bases are a match to TRBD2. The germline V gene has CDR1 SGDLS and CDR2 YYNGEE. The CDR3 is 16 residues long. V lost 3 bases, J lost 1 base, and 6 bases stayed unmatched. The CDR3 nucleotides read TGTGCCAGCAGCGGGCCTGAGCGGGGGGGCCAAGAGACCCAGTACTTC. This gives the protein CASSGPERGGQETQYF.

This clonotype was seen more than once but under ten times. The V and J genes are TRBV7-9 and TRBJ1-2; the match to TRBD1 covers 9 bases. The junction had 8 bases not matched to a gene; V was cut back by 0 bases and J by 3 bases. Looked up from germline, CDR1 is SEHNR and CDR2 is FQNEAQ (reference sequence). The CDR3 is 17 residues long. CDR3 in DNA: TGTGCCAGCAGCTTAGCCCCTGACAGGGGGAGAGACTATGGCTACACCTTC. This codes for CASSLAPDRGRDYGYTF.

Only a few counts were recorded for this clonotype. The CDR3 loop is CATSDTGQGDIQYF. DNA for the CDR3: TGTGCCACCAGTGACACCGGACAGGGGGACATTCAGTACTTC. The chain recombines TRBV24-1 with TRBJ2-4; TRBD1 matches at 10 bases. The CDR3 is 14 residues long. Germline CDR1 and CDR2: KGHDR and SFDVKD. V trimming: 4 bases; J trimming: 8 bases; junction bases outside the gene matches: 4.

The chain couples TRBV10-3 to TRBJ2-1, with 10 bases that match TRBD2. Trimming removed 4 bases from V and 5 bases from J; junction bases left unmatched: 20. This CDR3 has 20 residues. Germline V gives CDR1 ENHRY, CDR2 SYGVKD. CDR3 DNA sequence: TGTGCCATCAGTGGGGGGTTGGGAGCTAGCGGGAGCTCTTCGGACAATGAGCAGTTCTTC. Encoded protein: CAISGGLGASGSSSDNEQFF.

Many counts were recorded for this clonotype. The chain links TRBV29-1 to TRBJ1-1, with D hard to call. Germline V gene lookup returns CDR1 SQVTM and CDR2 ANQGSEA. V was shortened by 7 bases and J by 7 bases, with 13 bases between the two germline ends. CDR3 length equals 11 residues. This chain's CDR3 is CSARTLLEAFF. The CDR3 DNA reads TGCAGCGCCCGTACCCTGCTTGAAGCTTTCTTT. Based on the CDR3 plus reference TRBV29-1 and TRBJ1-1, the full variable domain is SAVISQKPSRDICQRGTSLTIQCQVDSQVTMMFWYRQQPGQSLTLIATANQGSEATYESGFVIDKFPISRPNLTFSTLTVSNMSPEDSSIYLCSARTLLEAFFGQGTRLTVV.

Many counts were recorded for this clonotype. The chain employs TRBV20-1 and TRBJ1-4; D is uncertain. The CDR3 runs to 16 residues. The V gene lost 1 base and the J gene lost 0 bases, with 12 bases spanning the gap. The V gene's germline CDR1 is DFQATT and CDR2 SNEGSKA (reference sequence). In DNA form, the CDR3 reads TGCAGTGCTAGAGTTGCGGGGATTGCAACTAATGAAAAACTGTTTTTT. The encoded protein is CSARVAGIATNEKLFF.

This clonotype showed up just a few times. V gene TRBV10-3 combines with J gene TRBJ2-1, with a weak D call TRBD1 (5 bases). In germline, CDR1 is ENHRY, CDR2 SYGVKD. The V end lost 5 bases, the J end lost 3 bases, and 11 bases lay between the germline ends. The CDR3 extends over 14 amino acids. CDR3 sequence (DNA): TGTGCCATCAGTTTAGACAGAGACTACAATGAGCAGTTCTTC. This translates into CAISLDRDYNEQFF.

The genes are TRBV20-1 and TRBJ2-3; 7 positions match TRBD2. This CDR3 is built from 14 residues. The germline V gene has CDR1 DFQATT and CDR2 SNEGSKA (reference sequence). The V gene end was trimmed by 6 bases and the J gene end by 5 bases; junction bases not matched to a gene: 11. The CDR3 DNA follows: TGCAGTGCCTTAGAGGGGAGGGCCTTAGATACGCAGTATTTT. Protein sequence: CSALEGRALDTQYF.

There are many counts of this clonotype. V is TRBV10-3 and J is TRBJ1-1; the D gene is possibly TRBD1 (5 bases). The germline gives CDR1 ENHRY, CDR2 SYGVKD. Trimming cost V 6 bases and J 1 base, with 12 bases left between them. The CDR3 loop spans 14 amino acids. CDR3 nucleotides: TGTGCCATCAGCCCGGGACCGGGGAACACTGAAGCTTTCTTT. This translates into CAISPGPGNTEAFF.

A remark on this clonotype: An end of the junction does not agree with germline; a read error may underlie this. The chain joins TRBV2 to TRBJ2-7, with 7 bases identical to TRBD1. This CDR3 has 14 amino acids. The germline CDR1 and CDR2 sequences are SNHLY and FYNNEI. This CDR3 is CASSKAGGSYEQYF. The DNA for the CDR3 is TGTGCCAGCAGTAAAGCAGGGGGCTCCTACGAGCAGTACTTC.

This clonotype was counted ten times or more. The chain uses TRBV20-1 and TRBJ1-5; maybe TRBD1 (6 bases). V was shortened by 0 bases and J by 4 bases, with 10 bases between the two germline ends. The germline gives CDR1 DFQATT, CDR2 SNEGSKA (reference sequence). The CDR3 contains 14 residues. The CDR3 coding sequence is TGCAGTGCTAGAGAGGGGGCTCCTAATCAGCCCCAGCATTTT. Translation gives CSAREGAPNQPQHF.

This clonotype appeared a few times. The V and J genes are TRBV18 and TRBJ2-3; D is perhaps TRBD2 (5 bases). Trimming removed 3 bases from V and 1 base from J, with 8 bases in between. This CDR3 has 14 residues. The germline V gene encodes CDR1 KGHSH and CDR2 LQKENI. The CDR3 nucleotides are TGTGCCAGCTCACCCCCGGAGGGCACAGATACGCAGTATTTT. It translates to CASSPPEGTDTQYF.

This clonotype was found a few times. The chain uses TRBV3-1 and TRBJ2-5; TRBD1 matches 7 bases. Germline V CDR1 and CDR2: LGHDT, YNNKEL (reference sequence). The junction had 3 bases not matched to a gene; V was cut back by 5 bases and J by 3 bases. The CDR3 has 13 residues. Written as DNA, the CDR3 is TGTGCCAGCAGCATACAGGGGAAAGAGACCCAGTACTTC. Translated, it gives CASSIQGKETQYF.

This chain links TRBV27 with TRBJ1-1, with 8 bases aligning to TRBD1. The CDR3 extends over 15 amino acids. Trimming removed 5 bases from V and 5 bases from J; junction bases left unmatched: 10. Germline CDR1 is MNHEY and CDR2 is SMNVEV (reference sequence). The CDR3 sequence is CASSPNPHRGTEAFF. DNA of the CDR3: TGTGCCAGCAGTCCTAATCCCCACAGGGGGACTGAAGCTTTCTTT.

The sample holds a few counts of this clonotype. This chain uses TRBV5-1 with TRBJ2-3; D not resolved. Per the germline V gene, CDR1 is SGHRS and CDR2 is YFSETQ. This CDR3 contains 15 residues. V was pared by 0 bases and J by 4 bases, with 12 bases between. The chain's CDR3 is CASSLVRVEPDTQYF. The CDR3 DNA sequence: TGCGCCAGCAGCTTGGTCCGGGTGGAACCAGATACGCAGTATTTT. Drawing the rest from reference TRBV5-1 and TRBJ2-3, the complete variable domain is KAGVTQTPRYLIKTRGQQVTLSCSPISGHRSVSWYQQTPGQGLQFLFEYFSETQRNKGNFPGRFSGRQFSNSRSEMNVSTLELGDSALYLCASSLVRVEPDTQYFGPGTRLTVL.

In this sample, this clonotype turned up many times. V gene TRBV20-1 combines with J gene TRBJ2-5, with 8 positions matching TRBD2. This CDR3 region has 14 residues. The germline V gene has CDR1 DFQATT and CDR2 SNEGSKA (reference sequence). Losses at the gene ends were 5 bases for V and 5 bases for J; bases not matched to a gene: 10. Written as DNA, the CDR3 is TGCAGTGCTTCTACCGGGGGGGCGGCGGAGACCCAGTACTTC. It translates to CSASTGGAAETQYF.

This clonotype was seen ten or more times. J is TRBJ2-5 and V is TRBV5-1; tentatively, D is TRBD1 (6 bases). The CDR3 contains 16 residues. Germline values: CDR1 SGHRS, CDR2 YFSETQ. V was cut by 1 base and J by 5 bases, with 18 bases left in between. The CDR3 protein is CASSLLGGRGMETQYF. Written as DNA, the CDR3 is TGCGCCAGCAGCTTGTTAGGCGGCAGGGGAATGGAGACCCAGTACTTC.

The gene calls are TRBV7-8 and TRBJ2-3; TRBD1 agrees at 8 bases. The germline CDR1 and CDR2 sequences are SGHVS and FQNEAQ. The CDR3 runs 14 residues. The V gene end was trimmed by 4 bases and the J gene end by 5 bases; junction bases not matched to a gene: 5. The CDR3 bases are TGTGCCAGCAGCTCGGACAGGGAGCAAGATACGCAGTATTTT. Translating it yields CASSSDREQDTQYF.

CDR3 amino acids: CASSFGVGGADTQYF. CDR3 coding DNA: TGTGCCAGCAGTTTTGGCGTAGGGGGAGCAGATACGCAGTATTTT. V is TRBV12-3 or TRBV12-4 and J is TRBJ2-3; tentative D call: TRBD1 (6 bases). CDR3 length equals 15 residues. V was shortened by 3 bases and J by 4 bases, with 14 bases between the two germline ends.